One T cell receptor (beta chain) is described in this entry. The clone's antigen remains unknown. No per-base quality is available; no much larger clone lies one base away. V gives up 0 bases and J gives up 2 bases, and the segment between their germline ends measures 15 bases. The cysteine opens and the phenylalanine closes a CDR3 of 17 amino acids. Only CDR3 DNA remains: 51 bases, in frame from the first base. The germline V gene yields SGHTA for CDR1 and FQGNSA for CDR2. The library was prepared using PCR. TCRdb names Illumina HiSeq 2500 as the instrument used. TCR libraries were prepared with molecular barcoding, using unique molecular identifiers to normalize TCRbeta repertoire quantification. TCRdb trimmed public reads at Q25 via fastp, called clones via MiXCR and kept in-frame beta chains. Every entry covers one CDR3 protein and lists the most common genes and DNA from its rows. The sample profile shows a few hundred thousand distinct CDR3 sequences; about 40% of them were found once. The ten largest clones capture approximately 25% of the sample.

This specimen's treatment or condition label, interpreted: allogeneic hematopoietic cell transplantation with graft depleted of TCRalphabeta T cells and CD19 B cells. The transplant recipients were children given TCRalphabeta/CD19-depleted allogeneic hematopoietic cell grafts. This record comes from a study of T-cell reconstitution after alpha-beta-depleted transplantation in children (dated by TCRdb to 2016 to 2017). For context, the study as a whole: Using TCR repertoire profiling, the study followed T-cell immune reconstitution in a quantitative way in children after TCRalphabeta/CD19-depleted allogeneic hematopoietic cell transplantation. Overall results and qualifications from the work: The apparently early recovery of alphabetaT-cell counts about two months after transplant reportedly depended on only several hundred rapidly expanded clones that came from non-depleted graft cells. The frequencies of hyperexpanded clones fell over the following months, and after one year, T-cell counts and TCRbeta diversity were mostly attributed to newly produced T cells. In some patients, the high TCRbeta diversity seen at day 60 was put down to recipient T cells and intrathymic progenitors that had survived conditioning.

The chain links TRBV7-2 with TRBJ2-3; TRBD1 is perhaps the D gene, given 6 matching bases. This specimen consisted of PBMCs, obtained before TCRalphabeta/CD19-depleted stem cell transplant. The receptor comes from a girl aged 2 to 10 with aplastic anemia, due to receive a stem cell transplant. The DNA sequence is as follows: TGTGCCAGCAGCTTAGCGCCGCACGGGACAATCACAGATACGCAGTATTTT. Its translation is CASSLAPHGTITDTQYF.